The entry below gives a single T cell receptor (beta chain) sequence along with its context. Possible read error: a much larger clone is one base away. The data derive from a study of tumor-infiltrating lymphocytes in primary liver carcinoma. The wider study: The patients had histopathologically diagnosed primary liver carcinoma, and their disease was treated by surgical resection.

Alongside blood RNA obtained from unsorted whole blood, germline DNA was also extracted. cDNA specific to TCR beta was made from around 470 ng of total RNA, with a constant-region primer employed for priming. Libraries for TCR beta were built through three nested multiplex PCR rounds, which together made up a slightly modified ARM-PCR procedure. TCRdb analysed the multiplex PCR reads with MiXCR anew, one entry per CDR3 protein. This table holds approximately 300,000 distinct CDR3 sequences, over 55% found once. The sequencing input was peripheral blood. The clonotype originates from a man aged 35 to 55 with primary liver carcinoma and hepatitis B virus infection.

The CDR3 is CASSQDGGMGGRDEQYF. For the CDR3, the DNA is TGCGCCAGCAGCCAAGATGGGGGGATGGGCGGCCGGGACGAGCAGTACTTC. The chain recombines TRBV4-3 with TRBJ2-7; D is perhaps TRBD2 (6 bases). Trimming removed 0 bases at V and 5 bases at J, with 20 bases between. This CDR3 is built from 17 residues. Germline assignment: CDR1 LGHNA and CDR2 YSLEER.